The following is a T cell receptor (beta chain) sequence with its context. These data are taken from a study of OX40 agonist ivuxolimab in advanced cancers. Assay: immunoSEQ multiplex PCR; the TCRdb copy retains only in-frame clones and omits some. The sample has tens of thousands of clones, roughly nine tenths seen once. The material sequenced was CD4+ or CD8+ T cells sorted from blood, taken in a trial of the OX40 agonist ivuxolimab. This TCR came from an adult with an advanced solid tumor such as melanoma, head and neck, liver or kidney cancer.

The CDR3 region is CASSLKVIAGLGELFF. CDR3 in DNA: TGTGCCAGCAGCTTGAAAGTAATAGCGGGACTGGGGGAGCTGTTTTTT. V is TRBV5-4 and J is TRBJ2-2; the match to TRBD2 covers 8 bases. The length of the CDR3 is 16 residues. Germline CDR1 is SGHNT and CDR2 is YYREEE (reference sequence). V lost 1 base, J lost 8 bases, and 10 bases stayed unmatched.